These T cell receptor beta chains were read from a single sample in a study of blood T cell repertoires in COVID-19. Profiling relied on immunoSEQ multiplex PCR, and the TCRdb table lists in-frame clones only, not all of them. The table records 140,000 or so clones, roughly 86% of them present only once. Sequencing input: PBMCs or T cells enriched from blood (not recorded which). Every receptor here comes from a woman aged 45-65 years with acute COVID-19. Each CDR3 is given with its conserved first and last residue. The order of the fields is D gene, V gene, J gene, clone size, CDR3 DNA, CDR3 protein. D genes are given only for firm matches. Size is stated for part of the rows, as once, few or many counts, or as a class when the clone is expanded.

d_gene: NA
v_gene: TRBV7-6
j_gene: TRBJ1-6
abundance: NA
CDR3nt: TGTGCCAGCAGCTCAGGGGAAGGTTCACCCCTCCACTTT
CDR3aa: CASSSGEGSPLHF

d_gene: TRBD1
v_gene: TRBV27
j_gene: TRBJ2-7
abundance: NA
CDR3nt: TGTGCCAGCAGTCCGGACAGGGGTAACGAGCAGTACTTC
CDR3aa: CASSPDRGNEQYF

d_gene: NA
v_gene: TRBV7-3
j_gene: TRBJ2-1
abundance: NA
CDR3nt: TGTGCCAGCAGCTTAACGACAGGTTCGCTCGGGCATGAGCAGTTCTTC
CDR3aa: CASSLTTGSLGHEQFF

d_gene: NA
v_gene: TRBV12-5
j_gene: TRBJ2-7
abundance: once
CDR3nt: TGTGCTAGTGGTTCGGACGGGAACTACGAGCAGTACTTC
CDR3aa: CASGSDGNYEQYF

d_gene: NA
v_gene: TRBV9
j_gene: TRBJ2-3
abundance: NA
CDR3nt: TGTGCCAGCAGCGTAGCGTCAGATACGCAGTATTTT
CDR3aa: CASSVASDTQYF

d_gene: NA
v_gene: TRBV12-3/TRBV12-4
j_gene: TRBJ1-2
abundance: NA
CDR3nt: TGTGCCAGCAGTTTTGGGGGGAAGGACGGCTACACCTTC
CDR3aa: CASSFGGKDGYTF

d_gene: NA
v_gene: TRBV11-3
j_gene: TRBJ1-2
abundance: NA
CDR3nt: TGTGCCAGCAGCTTAAGGGGGAGTTCTAACTATGGCTACACCTTC
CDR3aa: CASSLRGSSNYGYTF

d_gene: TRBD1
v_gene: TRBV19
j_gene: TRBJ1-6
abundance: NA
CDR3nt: TGTGCCAGTAGTAAGACAGGGGGCGGCTATAATTCACCCCTCCACTTT
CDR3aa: CASSKTGGGYNSPLHF

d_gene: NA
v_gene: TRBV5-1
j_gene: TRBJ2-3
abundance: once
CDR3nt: TGCGCCAGCAGCTGGGGGCCTTCCACAGATACGCAGTATTTT
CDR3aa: CASSWGPSTDTQYF

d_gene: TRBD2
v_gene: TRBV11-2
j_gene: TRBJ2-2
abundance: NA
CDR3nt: TGTGCCAGCAGCCCTCGGACTAGTCGGACCGGGGAGCTGTTTTTT
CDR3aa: CASSPRTSRTGELFF

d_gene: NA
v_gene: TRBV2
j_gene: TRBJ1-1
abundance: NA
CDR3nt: TGTGCCAGGGGTCGGGGTATAGGGCGAGGCACTGAAGCTTTCTTT
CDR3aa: CARGRGIGRGTEAFF

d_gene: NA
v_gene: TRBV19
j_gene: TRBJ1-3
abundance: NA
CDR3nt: TGTGCCAGTAGTGATCAACAGGTCATCTCTGGAAACACCATATATTTT
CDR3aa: CASSDQQVISGNTIYF

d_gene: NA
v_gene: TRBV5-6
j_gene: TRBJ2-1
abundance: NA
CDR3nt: TGTGCCAGCAGCTTTCTCCATGAGCAGTTCTTC
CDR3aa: CASSFLHEQFF

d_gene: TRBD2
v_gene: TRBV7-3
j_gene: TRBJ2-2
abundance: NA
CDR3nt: TGTGCCAGCAGCCCGAGCGGGGTTAGCACCGGGGAGCTGTTTTTT
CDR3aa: CASSPSGVSTGELFF

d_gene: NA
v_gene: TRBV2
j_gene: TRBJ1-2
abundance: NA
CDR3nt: TGTGCCAGCAGTGAAGCGCGGGGTGAGGGGGGCTACACCTTC
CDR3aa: CASSEARGEGGYTF

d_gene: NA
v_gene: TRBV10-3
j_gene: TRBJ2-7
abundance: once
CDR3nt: TGTGCCATCATGGGGGGTAGGGGCTCGACCTACGAGCAGTACTTC
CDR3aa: CAIMGGRGSTYEQYF

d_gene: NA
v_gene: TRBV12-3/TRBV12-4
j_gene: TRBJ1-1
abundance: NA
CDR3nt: TGTGCCAGCAGTTTGGACAGCCGAGAAGCTTTCTTT
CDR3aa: CASSLDSREAFF

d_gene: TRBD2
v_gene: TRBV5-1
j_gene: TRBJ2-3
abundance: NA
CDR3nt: TGCGCCAGCAGCTTTGGGAAGACTAGCGGGAGTGTAGATACGCAGTATTTT
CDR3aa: CASSFGKTSGSVDTQYF

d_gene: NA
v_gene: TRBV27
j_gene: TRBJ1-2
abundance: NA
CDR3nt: TGTGCCAGCAGGGCCTTTTATGGCTACACCTTC
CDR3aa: CASRAFYGYTF

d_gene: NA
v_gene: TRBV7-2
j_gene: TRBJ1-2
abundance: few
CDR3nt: TGTGCCAGCAGCTTAGACTCGGGGGGCCTCTATGGCTACACCTTC
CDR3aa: CASSLDSGGLYGYTF